This T cell receptor (beta chain) was obtained from a study of blood T cell repertoires in COVID-19. Source study methods: Reference gene primer amplification yielded estimated nucleated cell counts. The assay was immunoSEQ multiplex PCR, and TCRdb's table has in-frame clones only and misses some. V and J calls and clone size are those listed in that table; D and trimming were worked out from the DNA. The repertoire holds a few hundred thousand clones, with around four fifths as singletons. The CDR3 is 16 residues long. Germline V CDR1 and CDR2: MNHEY, SMNVEV (reference sequence). Trimming cost V 2 bases and J 3 bases, with 14 bases left between them.

The chain joins TRBV27 to TRBJ2-1; TRBD2 might be the D (6 bases). The clonotype originates from a man in his 60s who had recovered from COVID-19. Sample: peripheral blood. The CDR3 region is CASSLPGTAYYNEQFF. CDR3 in DNA: TGTGCCAGCAGTTTACCCGGGACTGCCTACTACAATGAGCAGTTCTTC.